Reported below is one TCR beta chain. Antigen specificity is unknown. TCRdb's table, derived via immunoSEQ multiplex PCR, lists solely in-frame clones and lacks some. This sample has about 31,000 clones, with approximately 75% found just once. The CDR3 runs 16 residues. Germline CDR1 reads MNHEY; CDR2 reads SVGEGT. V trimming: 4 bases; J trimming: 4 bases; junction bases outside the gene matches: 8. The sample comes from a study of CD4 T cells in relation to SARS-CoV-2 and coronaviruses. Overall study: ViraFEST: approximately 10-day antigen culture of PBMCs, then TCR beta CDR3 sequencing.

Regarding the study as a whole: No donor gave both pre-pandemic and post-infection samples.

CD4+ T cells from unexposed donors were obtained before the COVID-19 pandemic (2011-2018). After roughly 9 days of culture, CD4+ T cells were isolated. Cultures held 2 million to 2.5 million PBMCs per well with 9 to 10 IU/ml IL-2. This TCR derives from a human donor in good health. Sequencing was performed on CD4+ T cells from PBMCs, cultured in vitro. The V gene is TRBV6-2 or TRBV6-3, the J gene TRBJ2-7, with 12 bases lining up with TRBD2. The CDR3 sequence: CASSSRLAGGLYEQYF. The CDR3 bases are TGTGCCAGCAGTTCCCGTCTAGCGGGGGGGCTTTACGAGCAGTACTTC.